This passage covers 21 T cell receptor beta chains from one sample sequenced in a study of control samples from healthy donors and cancer patients. Repertoires were generated with immunoSEQ multiplex PCR, while TCRdb's copy carries only in-frame clones and drops some. The repertoire includes about 92,000 clones, roughly four fifths of them detected once, and approximately 9.8% sits in the top ten. Material: blood. The receptors were sampled from a woman aged 60 to 75 in good health.

The V and J genes are TRBV5-1 and TRBJ1-2; possibly TRBD1 for D (6 bases). Trimming cost V 6 bases and J 7 bases, with 19 bases left between them. The CDR3 has 14 amino acids. Germline V gene sequence: CDR1 SGHRS, CDR2 YFSETQ. The CDR3 DNA reads as TGCGCCAGCACCAACCTACAGGGAACAGGTGGCTACACCTTC. Protein sequence: CASTNLQGTGGYTF.

This clone was recorded only once. V and J are TRBV29-1 and TRBJ2-3; D remains ambiguous. Trimming pared 4 bases from V and 2 bases from J, leaving 4 bases between. The CDR3 is 11 residues long. The germline V gene encodes CDR1 SQVTM and CDR2 ANQGSEA. The CDR3 loop reads CSVASTDTQYF. The CDR3 region has the DNA TGCAGCGTTGCATCCACAGATACGCAGTATTTT.

The V and J genes are TRBV7-9 and TRBJ2-7; 10 nucleotides agree with TRBD1. CDR1 and CDR2 (germline): SEHNR, FQNEAQ (reference sequence). The CDR3 consists of 13 residues. V dropped 6 bases and J dropped 5; count of bases not matched to a gene: 4. CDR3 amino acids: CASRGQGTHEQYF. The CDR3 DNA sequence: TGTGCCAGCAGGGGACAGGGGACCCACGAGCAGTACTTC. The full variable domain, its missing parts supplied by reference TRBV7-9 and TRBJ2-7, is DTGVSQNPRHKITKRGQNVTFRCDPISEHNRLYWYRQTLGQGPEFLTYFQNEAQLEKSRLLSDRFSAERPKGSFSTLEIQRTEQGDSAMYLCASRGQGTHEQYFGPGTRLTVT.

This chain joins TRBV4-3 and TRBJ1-3, with D hard to call. Trimming removed 0 bases from V and 0 bases from J, with 6 bases in between. The CDR3 length is 15 residues. CDR1 is LGHNA, CDR2 YSLEER, per germline. The CDR3 nucleotides read TGCGCCAGCAGCCAAGATGCGCCCTCTGGAAACACCATATATTTT. Protein sequence: CASSQDAPSGNTIYF.

This clone was observed many times. This chain joins TRBV13 and TRBJ1-2; 7 bases align to TRBD1. V gave up 5 bases and J gave up 2 bases; unmatched junction bases: 5. Germline V gives CDR1 PRHDT, CDR2 FYEKMQ (reference sequence). This CDR3 is 14 amino acids long. The chain's CDR3 is CASSTRQGNYGYTF. The CDR3 nucleotides read TGTGCCAGCAGCACCCGACAGGGAAACTATGGCTACACCTTC.

V gene TRBV6-6 combines with J gene TRBJ1-2; 9 nucleotides match TRBD1. With V trimmed by 2 bases and J by 6 bases, 7 bases remained unmatched. The CDR3 runs 15 residues. Per the germline V gene, CDR1 is MNHNY and CDR2 is SVGAGI (reference sequence). The CDR3 DNA is TGTGCCAGCAGTTACAGGGGGACAGGGAACGATGGCTACACCTTC. Translating it yields CASSYRGTGNDGYTF.

This chain joins TRBV9 and TRBJ2-3, with TRBD2 identical over 7 bases. Unmatched junction bases numbered 10, after V lost 3 bases and J lost 3 bases. This CDR3 contains 16 residues. Germline lookup yields CDR1 SGDLS and CDR2 YYNGEE. The CDR3 reads CASSGDPTSVTDTQYF. CDR3 in DNA: TGTGCCAGCAGCGGAGACCCTACTAGCGTGACAGATACGCAGTATTTT.

This rearrangement joins TRBV7-9 to TRBJ2-6, with D tentatively TRBD1 (5 bases). There are 17 residues in the CDR3. With 0 bases removed from V and 0 bases from J, the gap between germline ends came to 9 bases. CDR1 and CDR2 from the germline V gene are SEHNR and FQNEAQ (reference sequence). CDR3 region: CASSLARALSGANVLTF. The DNA for the CDR3 is TGTGCCAGCAGCTTAGCCAGGGCACTCTCTGGGGCCAACGTCCTGACTTTC.

J is TRBJ1-1 and V is TRBV6-6; D ambiguous. Looked up from germline, CDR1 is MNHNY and CDR2 is SVGAGI (reference sequence). V lost 7 bases and J lost 0, with 12 bases in between. The CDR3 is 14 amino acids. The CDR3 loop is CASISHTMNTEAFF. The DNA of the CDR3 is TGTGCCAGCATTTCCCACACCATGAACACTGAAGCTTTCTTT.

The chain employs TRBV10-3 and TRBJ1-5; TRBD1 matches at 9 bases. The germline V gene encodes CDR1 ENHRY and CDR2 SYGVKD. The V and J ends lost 5 bases and 1 base, in that order; junction bases with no gene match: 3. This CDR3 contains 15 residues. CDR3 loop: CAISKTGGSNQPQHF. In DNA, the CDR3 is TGTGCCATCAGTAAGACAGGGGGAAGCAATCAGCCCCAGCATTTT.

This clone was recorded once. The rearrangement links TRBV10-3 to TRBJ2-3; D is unresolved. This CDR3 contains 13 residues. With 6 bases removed from V and 4 bases from J, the gap between germline ends came to 11 bases. Germline CDR1 and CDR2: ENHRY and SYGVKD. CDR3 DNA sequence: TGTGCCATCAGCACGACCGCAGCAGATACGCAGTATTTT. This encodes CAISTTAADTQYF.

The chain links TRBV14 to TRBJ2-7, with D unclear. The CDR3 runs 15 residues. Germline lookup yields CDR1 SGHDN and CDR2 FVKESK. V was clipped by 8 bases and J by 4 bases, with 21 bases between them. CDR3 nucleotide sequence: TGTGCCAGCGCCGGGTGTGGGCCCAACACTTACGAGCAGTACTTC. Protein product: CASAGCGPNTYEQYF.

V gene TRBV15 combines with J gene TRBJ1-1; 8 bases agree with TRBD1. V shed 1 base, J shed 5 bases, and the junction held 3 bases outside the gene matches. CDR1 is LNHNV, CDR2 YYDKDF, per germline (reference sequence). The length of the CDR3 is 14 residues. The CDR3, as DNA: TGTGCCACCAGCAGAGTCCGACAGGGGACTGAAGCTTTCTTT. This gives the protein CATSRVRQGTEAFF.

This rearrangement joins TRBV24-1 to TRBJ2-2, with D maybe TRBD2 (7 bases). V was shortened by 4 bases and J by 4 bases, with 12 bases between the two germline ends. There are 15 residues in the CDR3. Germline CDR1 reads KGHDR; CDR2 reads SFDVKD. The CDR3 DNA follows: TGTGCCACCAGTGACCCCGGGGGGCCCACCGGGGAGCTGTTTTTT. As protein: CATSDPGGPTGELFF.

This chain joins TRBV5-1 and TRBJ1-2, with D unresolved. Germline V gene lookup returns CDR1 SGHRS and CDR2 YFSETQ. The CDR3 is 14 residues long. V dropped 1 base and J dropped 5 bases, with 12 bases sitting between them. The CDR3 protein is CASSLRDTSYGYTF. The CDR3 nucleotides are TGCGCCAGCAGCTTGAGAGACACCTCGTATGGCTACACCTTC.

This sequence joins TRBV6-5 and TRBJ2-3; D possibly corresponds to TRBD1 (6 bases). Per the germline V gene, CDR1 is MNHEY and CDR2 is SVGAGI. V lost 5 bases, J lost 0 bases, and 9 bases lay in between. The CDR3 is 14 amino acids. This chain's CDR3 is CASSHDRSTDTQYF. For the CDR3, the DNA is TGTGCCAGCAGTCACGACAGGAGCACAGATACGCAGTATTTT.

This clone came up a few times. This chain joins TRBV9 and TRBJ1-2, with TRBD1 matching 8 bases. Germline lookup yields CDR1 SGDLS and CDR2 YYNGEE. The CDR3 length is 17 residues. The V gene end was trimmed by 0 bases and the J gene end by 2 bases; junction bases not matched to a gene: 9. CDR3 region: CASSVGPGDRMNYGYTF. The CDR3 DNA reads as TGTGCCAGCAGCGTAGGGCCCGGGGACAGGATGAACTATGGCTACACCTTC.

The genes are TRBV6-5 and TRBJ2-7; D is possibly TRBD2 (6 bases). Trimming pared 6 bases from V and 6 bases from J, leaving 15 bases between. This CDR3 spans 13 amino acids. In germline, CDR1 is MNHEY, CDR2 SVGAGI. CDR3 loop: CASSLLANGEQYF. The CDR3 DNA reads TGTGCCAGCAGCCTACTAGCTAATGGCGAGCAGTACTTC.

This clone has a single count. The CDR3 DNA follows: TGTGCCAGCAGCCCGGACGGGACAAATAGCAATCAGCCCCAGCATTTT. It translates to CASSPDGTNSNQPQHF. The V and J genes are TRBV5-5 and TRBJ1-5, with a possible D match to TRBD1 (6 bases). The V gene lost 4 bases and the J gene lost 0 bases, with 14 bases spanning the gap. The CDR3 loop spans 16 amino acids. Germline assignment: CDR1 SGHKS and CDR2 YYEKEE (reference sequence).

The V gene is TRBV19, the J gene TRBJ1-5, with 9 positions matching TRBD1. Germline CDR1 and CDR2: LNHDA and SQIVND (reference sequence). The junction had 6 bases not matched to a gene; V was cut back by 8 bases and J by 1 base. This CDR3 contains 15 residues. In DNA, the CDR3 is TGTGCCAGTCTGACAGGGGGGACAAGCAATCAGCCCCAGCATTTT. Translating it yields CASLTGGTSNQPQHF. Using reference TRBV19 and TRBJ1-5 for the parts outside the CDR3, the full variable domain is DGGITQSPKYLFRKEGQNVTLSCEQNLNHDAMYWYRQDPGQGLRLIYYSQIVNDFQKGDIAEGYSVSREKKESFPLTVTSAQKNPTAFYLCASLTGGTSNQPQHFGDGTRLSIL.

This chain links TRBV4-3 with TRBJ1-2; 9 bases align to TRBD1. CDR1 is LGHNA, CDR2 YSLEER, per germline. This CDR3 comprises 14 residues. The ends lost 2 bases at V and 8 bases at J; junction bases unmatched: 6. The DNA of the CDR3 is TGCGCCAGCAGCCAACAGACAGGGGGAGGAGGCTACACCTTC. This gives the protein CASSQQTGGGGYTF.